These T cell receptor beta chains were read from a single sample in a study of cytomegalovirus exposure and HLA in healthy donors. Assay: immunoSEQ multiplex PCR; the TCRdb copy retains only in-frame clones and omits some. The sample has 200,000 to 250,000 clones, approximately 80% seen once; the top ten hold roughly 0.75%. The sequenced sample consisted of PBMCs. The source of these receptors is a boy aged 2-15 years in good health and CMV-seronegative. CDR3s include the opening cysteine and the closing phenylalanine or tryptophan. The D gene is left open where the match is weak. The size of a clone is reported for some rows only, either as once, few or many, or as a class for expanded clones.

clone_size: .; v_call: TRBV19; d_call: .; j_call: TRBJ1-1; cdr3_nt: TGTGCCAGTAGTATGGGGAGCAACACTGAAGCTTTCTTT; cdr3_aa: CASSMGSNTEAFF
clone_size: .; v_call: TRBV5-4; d_call: .; j_call: TRBJ1-1; cdr3_nt: TGTGCCAGCAGCTTGGTGGGGGACCCGGGAGGTGAAGCTTTCTTT; cdr3_aa: CASSLVGDPGGEAFF
clone_size: .; v_call: TRBV25-1; d_call: TRBD2; j_call: TRBJ2-7; cdr3_nt: TGTGCCAGCAGTGAATACGGCGGGAGCTACGAGCAGTACTTC; cdr3_aa: CASSEYGGSYEQYF
clone_size: .; v_call: TRBV29-1; d_call: .; j_call: TRBJ2-5; cdr3_nt: TGCAGCGTTGCCCAACGGTACCAAGAGACCCAGTACTTC; cdr3_aa: CSVAQRYQETQYF
clone_size: .; v_call: TRBV10-2; d_call: .; j_call: TRBJ1-2; cdr3_nt: TGCGCCAGCATCCCCGACAAGAACTATGGCTACACCTTC; cdr3_aa: CASIPDKNYGYTF
clone_size: .; v_call: TRBV7-6; d_call: .; j_call: TRBJ2-6; cdr3_nt: TGTGCCAGCAGCTTAGGTTATGGACAGACCGCGGTAGGGGCCAACGTCCTGACTTTC; cdr3_aa: CASSLGYGQTAVGANVLTF
clone_size: once; v_call: TRBV5-4; d_call: TRBD2; j_call: TRBJ2-7; cdr3_nt: TGTGCCAGCAGCAGCCCACTAGCGGGCAACTCCTACGAGCAGTACTTC; cdr3_aa: CASSSPLAGNSYEQYF
clone_size: .; v_call: TRBV19; d_call: .; j_call: TRBJ2-1; cdr3_nt: TGTGCCAGTAGTAGCGGGGCATCCTACAATGAGCAGTTCTTC; cdr3_aa: CASSSGASYNEQFF
clone_size: .; v_call: TRBV7-6; d_call: .; j_call: TRBJ2-3; cdr3_nt: TGTGCCAGCAGCTCTTTAGTGAGAGATACGCAGTATTTT; cdr3_aa: CASSSLVRDTQYF
clone_size: .; v_call: TRBV18; d_call: .; j_call: TRBJ1-2; cdr3_nt: TGTGCCAGCTCACCAGAGGCAGGGTACGGCTACACCTTC; cdr3_aa: CASSPEAGYGYTF
clone_size: .; v_call: TRBV2; d_call: TRBD1; j_call: TRBJ1-3; cdr3_nt: TGTGCCATCTACAGGGGCGGTAGCTCTGGAAACACCATATATTTT; cdr3_aa: CAIYRGGSSGNTIYF
clone_size: .; v_call: TRBV5-8; d_call: .; j_call: TRBJ1-1; cdr3_nt: TGTGCCAGCAGCGAAGGGGTAGGCACTGAAGCTTTCTTT; cdr3_aa: CASSEGVGTEAFF
clone_size: once; v_call: TRBV7-6; d_call: TRBD2; j_call: TRBJ2-1; cdr3_nt: TGTGCCAGCGGGGCGGGGGGGCCGTACAATGAGCAGTTCTTC; cdr3_aa: CASGAGGPYNEQFF
clone_size: .; v_call: TRBV11-2; d_call: TRBD1; j_call: TRBJ1-2; cdr3_nt: TGTGCCAGCAGCTTAGATGGTCTCGGGACAGGCGGGTATGGCTACACCTTC; cdr3_aa: CASSLDGLGTGGYGYTF
clone_size: .; v_call: TRBV10-1; d_call: .; j_call: TRBJ1-2; cdr3_nt: TGCGCCAGCAGTGAGTCGGGGGCGTATGGCTACACCTTC; cdr3_aa: CASSESGAYGYTF
clone_size: .; v_call: TRBV6-5; d_call: .; j_call: TRBJ1-2; cdr3_nt: TGTGCCAGCAGTTACGGGAGGAATGGCTACACCTTC; cdr3_aa: CASSYGRNGYTF
clone_size: .; v_call: TRBV7-9; d_call: TRBD1; j_call: TRBJ1-6; cdr3_nt: TGTGCCAGCAGCGCAACGGGACAGAATAATTCACCCCTCCACTTT; cdr3_aa: CASSATGQNNSPLHF
clone_size: .; v_call: TRBV15; d_call: TRBD1; j_call: TRBJ2-7; cdr3_nt: TGTGCCACCAGCAGAGACCCGGGACAGGGCACCTACGAGCAGTACTTC; cdr3_aa: CATSRDPGQGTYEQYF
clone_size: few; v_call: TRBV4-1; d_call: TRBD1; j_call: TRBJ2-7; cdr3_nt: TGCGCCAGCAGCCAACCCCGGGACAGGACTTACGAGCAGTACTTC; cdr3_aa: CASSQPRDRTYEQYF
clone_size: .; v_call: TRBV7-9; d_call: TRBD1; j_call: TRBJ1-1; cdr3_nt: TGTGCCAGCAGCTTAGGACAGGGAGGTTTGAACACTGAAGCTTTCTTT; cdr3_aa: CASSLGQGGLNTEAFF
clone_size: once; v_call: TRBV19; d_call: TRBD2; j_call: TRBJ2-2; cdr3_nt: TGTGCCAGTAGTATAAGGGGACTAGCGGCCAGGAACACCGGGGAGCTGTTTTTT; cdr3_aa: CASSIRGLAARNTGELFF
clone_size: .; v_call: TRBV27; d_call: TRBD2; j_call: TRBJ2-3; cdr3_nt: TGTGCCAGCAGTTTAAGCGGGATAGGAGATACGCAGTATTTT; cdr3_aa: CASSLSGIGDTQYF
clone_size: .; v_call: TRBV19; d_call: .; j_call: TRBJ1-6; cdr3_nt: TGTGCCAGTAGTGTAGTCAGAAATTCACCCCTCCACTTT; cdr3_aa: CASSVVRNSPLHF
clone_size: .; v_call: TRBV7-6; d_call: .; j_call: TRBJ1-5; cdr3_nt: TGTGCCAGCAGCCAGGACGCTGGGGGGGGCAATCAGCCCCAGCATTTT; cdr3_aa: CASSQDAGGGNQPQHF
clone_size: .; v_call: TRBV5-1; d_call: .; j_call: TRBJ1-1; cdr3_nt: TGCGCCAGTCAATCAGGGGACACTGAAGCTTTCTTT; cdr3_aa: CASQSGDTEAFF
clone_size: once; v_call: TRBV19; d_call: .; j_call: TRBJ1-1; cdr3_nt: TGTGCCAGTAGTCAGGGCTGGACTGAAGCTTTCTTT; cdr3_aa: CASSQGWTEAFF
clone_size: .; v_call: TRBV7-8; d_call: .; j_call: TRBJ1-1; cdr3_nt: TGTGCCAGCAGCTGGAGGACTGAAGCTTTCTTT; cdr3_aa: CASSWRTEAFF
clone_size: .; v_call: TRBV29-1; d_call: .; j_call: TRBJ1-1; cdr3_nt: TGCAGCGTTGAATTATACACTGAAGCTTTCTTT; cdr3_aa: CSVELYTEAFF
clone_size: .; v_call: TRBV5-1; d_call: TRBD1; j_call: TRBJ2-7; cdr3_nt: TGCGCCAGCAGCAAGGGACAGGGAACCTACGAGCAGTACTTC; cdr3_aa: CASSKGQGTYEQYF